Listed below are T cell receptor beta chains from one sample, sequenced in a study of identifying expanded T cells in peripheral blood. Assay: immunoSEQ multiplex PCR; the TCRdb copy retains only in-frame clones and omits some. The sample has about 130,000 clones; around nine tenths are singletons. Sequenced material: blood. These receptors were obtained from a person aged 18 to 70 in good health. Each CDR3 is given without its conserved first and last residue.

v_gene,j_gene,CDR3aa
TRBV7-9,TRBJ2-3,ASDLTRDTQY
TRBV7-3,TRBJ2-1,ASSARTSLGNEQF
TRBV9,TRBJ2-7,ASSVAAGGINEQY
TRBV11-2,TRBJ2-7,ASSATLAGGYEQY
TRBV6-5,TRBJ2-1,ASSYGDSGYEQF
TRBV7-9,TRBJ1-5,ASSPGTGVNQPQH
TRBV6-5,TRBJ1-1,ASWTGTLNTEAF
TRBV6-4,TRBJ2-3,ASSLAGGYTDTQY
TRBV15,TRBJ1-1,ATSSYRGGDTEAF
TRBV28,TRBJ1-2,ASSLTQGRYGYT
TRBV7-2,TRBJ2-5,ASSPEAQY
TRBV23-1,TRBJ2-5,ASSQWWLRKWTQY
TRBV19,TRBJ1-5,ASKTEAGNQPQH
TRBV5-6,TRBJ1-2,ASSLYRASTYGYT
TRBV10-3,TRBJ2-7,AIREGLAGNEQY
TRBV28,TRBJ1-1,ASSAPGFPYTEAF
TRBV2,TRBJ1-5,ASSTGLQPQH
TRBV4-1,TRBJ1-6,ASSRGPPGGNSPLH
TRBV9,TRBJ2-3,ASSVVAGGPSDTQY
TRBV7-9,TRBJ2-7,ASSLEQIGAEQY
TRBV27,TRBJ1-2,ASSSQGDFGYGYT
TRBV18,TRBJ1-4,ASSPPTGKLF
TRBV6-1,TRBJ2-2,ASSGGGTGGFSGELF
TRBV27,TRBJ2-3,ASSLYGDTQY
TRBV29-1,TRBJ2-3,SVAGSGGNTQY
TRBV6-5,TRBJ1-5,ASSSRADQPQH
TRBV9,TRBJ1-1,ASSPGSSEAF
TRBV7-9,TRBJ1-6,ASSLEGYLNSPLH
TRBV2,TRBJ2-7,ASRAGTSKYEQY